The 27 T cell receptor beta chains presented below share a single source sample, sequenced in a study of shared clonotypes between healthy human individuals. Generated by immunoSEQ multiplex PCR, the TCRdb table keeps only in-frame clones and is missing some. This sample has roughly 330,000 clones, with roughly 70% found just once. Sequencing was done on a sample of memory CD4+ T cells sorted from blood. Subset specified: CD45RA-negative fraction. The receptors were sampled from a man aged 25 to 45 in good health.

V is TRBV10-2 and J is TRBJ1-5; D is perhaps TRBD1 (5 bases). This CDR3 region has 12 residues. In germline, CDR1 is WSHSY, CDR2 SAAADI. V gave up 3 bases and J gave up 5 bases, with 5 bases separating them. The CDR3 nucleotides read TGCGCCAGCAGTGACAGGGATCAGCCCCAGCATTTT. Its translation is CASSDRDQPQHF.

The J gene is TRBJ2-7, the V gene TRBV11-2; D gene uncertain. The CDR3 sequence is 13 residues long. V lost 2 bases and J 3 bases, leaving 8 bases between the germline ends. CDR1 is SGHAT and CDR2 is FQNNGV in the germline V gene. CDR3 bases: TGTGCCAGCAGCTTACGGACGAACTACGAGCAGTACTTC. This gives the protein CASSLRTNYEQYF. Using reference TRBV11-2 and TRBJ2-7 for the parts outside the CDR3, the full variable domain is EAGVAQSPRYKIIEKRQSVAFWCNPISGHATLYWYQQILGQGPKLLIQFQNNGVVDDSQLPKDRFSAERLKGVDSTLKIQPAKLEDSAVYLCASSLRTNYEQYFGPGTRLTVT.

The CDR3 DNA is TGTGCCAGCAGCCAGACACAAAGCTCTGGAAACACCATATATTTT. It specifies CASSQTQSSGNTIYF. This chain joins TRBV4-2 and TRBJ1-3; D not resolved. The CDR3 extends over 15 amino acids. The germline gives CDR1 LGHNA, CDR2 YNFKEQ. Trimming shortened V by 3 bases and J by 0 bases, and 9 bases separated the two germline ends.

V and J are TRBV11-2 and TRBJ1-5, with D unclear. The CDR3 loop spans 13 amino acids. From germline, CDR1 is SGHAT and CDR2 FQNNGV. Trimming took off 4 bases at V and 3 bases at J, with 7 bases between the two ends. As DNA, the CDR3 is TGTGCCAGCAGCTCCTATAACAATCAGCCCCAGCATTTT. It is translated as CASSSYNNQPQHF.

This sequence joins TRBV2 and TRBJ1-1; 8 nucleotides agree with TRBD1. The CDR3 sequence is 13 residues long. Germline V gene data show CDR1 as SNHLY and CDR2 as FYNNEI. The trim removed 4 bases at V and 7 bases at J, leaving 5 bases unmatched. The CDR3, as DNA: TGTGCCAGCAGTGCCCGGGGACAGGTTGAAGCTTTCTTT. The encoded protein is CASSARGQVEAFF.

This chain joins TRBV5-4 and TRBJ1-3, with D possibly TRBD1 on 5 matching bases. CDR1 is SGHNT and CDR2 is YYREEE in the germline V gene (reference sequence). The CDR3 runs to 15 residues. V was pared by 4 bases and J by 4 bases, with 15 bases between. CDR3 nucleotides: TGTGCCAGCAGCCGAGATGGGGGTTCCGGAAACACCATATATTTT. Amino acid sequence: CASSRDGGSGNTIYF.

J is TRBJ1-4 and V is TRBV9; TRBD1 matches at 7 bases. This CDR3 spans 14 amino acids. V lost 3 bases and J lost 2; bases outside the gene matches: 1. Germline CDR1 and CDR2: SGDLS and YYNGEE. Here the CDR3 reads CASSAQGTNEKLFF. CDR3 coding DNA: TGTGCCAGCAGCGCACAGGGGACTAATGAAAAACTGTTTTTT.

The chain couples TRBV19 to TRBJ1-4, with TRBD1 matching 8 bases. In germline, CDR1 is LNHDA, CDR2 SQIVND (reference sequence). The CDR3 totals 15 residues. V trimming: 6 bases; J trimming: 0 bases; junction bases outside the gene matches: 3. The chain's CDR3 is CASRRQGTTNEKLFF. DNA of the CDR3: TGTGCCAGTAGGAGACAGGGGACAACTAATGAAAAACTGTTTTTT.

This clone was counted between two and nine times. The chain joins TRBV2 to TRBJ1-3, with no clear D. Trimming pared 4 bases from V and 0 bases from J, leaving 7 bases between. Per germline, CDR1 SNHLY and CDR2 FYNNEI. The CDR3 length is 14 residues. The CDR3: CASSGTYSGNTIYF. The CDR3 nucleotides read TGTGCCAGCAGTGGGACCTACTCTGGAAACACCATATATTTT.

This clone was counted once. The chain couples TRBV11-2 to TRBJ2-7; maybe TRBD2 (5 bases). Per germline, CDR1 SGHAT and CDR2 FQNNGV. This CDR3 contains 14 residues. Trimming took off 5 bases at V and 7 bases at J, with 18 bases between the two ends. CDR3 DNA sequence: TGTGCCAGCAGCCACCTATCGGGGAGCTGGGAGCAGTACTTC. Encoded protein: CASSHLSGSWEQYF.

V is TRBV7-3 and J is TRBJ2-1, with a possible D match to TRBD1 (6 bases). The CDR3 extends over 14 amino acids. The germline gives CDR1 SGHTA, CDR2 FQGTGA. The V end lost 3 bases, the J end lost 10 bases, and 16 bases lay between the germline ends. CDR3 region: CASSFGGPNGEQFF. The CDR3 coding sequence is TGTGCCAGCAGCTTTGGGGGCCCAAACGGGGAGCAGTTCTTC.

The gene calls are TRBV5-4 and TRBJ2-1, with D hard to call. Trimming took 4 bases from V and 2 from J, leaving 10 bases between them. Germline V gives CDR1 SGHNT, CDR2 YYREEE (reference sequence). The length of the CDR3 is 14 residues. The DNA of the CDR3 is TGTGCCAGCAGCCAAAGGAGAGCCTACAATGAGCAGTTCTTC. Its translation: CASSQRRAYNEQFF.

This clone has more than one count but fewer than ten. CDR3 bases: TGTGCAACCCGAGGCTCTAGCACAGATACGCAGTATTTT. It yields the protein CATRGSSTDTQYF. J is TRBJ2-3 and V is TRBV2; D call uncertain. CDR3 length: 13 residues. Germline V lookup: CDR1 SNHLY, CDR2 FYNNEI.

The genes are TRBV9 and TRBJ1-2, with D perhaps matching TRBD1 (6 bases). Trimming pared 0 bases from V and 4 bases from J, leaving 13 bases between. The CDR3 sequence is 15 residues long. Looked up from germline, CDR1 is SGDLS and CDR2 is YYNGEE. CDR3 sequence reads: CASSVGSVRGYGYTF. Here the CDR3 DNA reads TGTGCCAGCAGCGTAGGCTCGGTCAGGGGCTATGGCTACACCTTC.

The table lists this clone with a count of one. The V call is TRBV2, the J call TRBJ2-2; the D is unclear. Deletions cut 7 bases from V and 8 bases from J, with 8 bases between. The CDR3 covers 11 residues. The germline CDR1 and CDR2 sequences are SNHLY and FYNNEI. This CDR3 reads CASTERGELFF. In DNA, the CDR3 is TGTGCCAGCACCGAGCGTGGGGAGCTGTTTTTT. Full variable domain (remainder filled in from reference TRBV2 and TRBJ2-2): EPEVTQTPSHQVTQMGQEVILRCVPISNHLYFYWYRQILGQKVEFLVSFYNNEISEKSEIFDDQFSVERPDGSNFTLKIRSTKLEDSAMYFCASTERGELFFGEGSRLTVL.

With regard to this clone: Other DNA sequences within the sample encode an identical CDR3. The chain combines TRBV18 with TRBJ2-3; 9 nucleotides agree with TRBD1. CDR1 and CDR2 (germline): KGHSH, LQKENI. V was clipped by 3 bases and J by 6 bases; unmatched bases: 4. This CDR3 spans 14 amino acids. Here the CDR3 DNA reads TGTGCCAGCTCACCGGACAGGGGCGCGGATACGCAGTATTTT. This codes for CASSPDRGADTQYF.

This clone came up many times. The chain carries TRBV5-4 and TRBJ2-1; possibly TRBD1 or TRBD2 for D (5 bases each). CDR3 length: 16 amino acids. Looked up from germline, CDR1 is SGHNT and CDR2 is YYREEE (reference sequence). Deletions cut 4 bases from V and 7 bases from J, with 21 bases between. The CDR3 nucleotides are TGTGCCAGCAGCGATTCGACTGACGTGAGGGGTAATGAGCAGTTCTTC. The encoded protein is CASSDSTDVRGNEQFF. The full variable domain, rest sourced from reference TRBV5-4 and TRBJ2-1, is ETGVTQSPTHLIKTRGQQVTLRCSSQSGHNTVSWYQQALGQGPQFIFQYYREEENGRGNFPPRFSGLQFPNYSSELNVNALELDDSALYLCASSDSTDVRGNEQFFGPGTRLTVL.

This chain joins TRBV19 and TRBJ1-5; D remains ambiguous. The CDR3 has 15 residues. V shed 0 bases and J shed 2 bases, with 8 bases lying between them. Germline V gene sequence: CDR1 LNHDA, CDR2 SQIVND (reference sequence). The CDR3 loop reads CASSIEGSRNQPQHF. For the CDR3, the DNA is TGTGCCAGTAGTATAGAGGGGTCGCGCAATCAGCCCCAGCATTTT.

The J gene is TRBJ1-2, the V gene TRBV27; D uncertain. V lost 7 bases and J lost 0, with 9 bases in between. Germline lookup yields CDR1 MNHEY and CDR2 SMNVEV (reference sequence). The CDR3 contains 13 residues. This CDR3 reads CASKGWANYGYTF. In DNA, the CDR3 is TGTGCCAGCAAGGGCTGGGCTAACTATGGCTACACCTTC.

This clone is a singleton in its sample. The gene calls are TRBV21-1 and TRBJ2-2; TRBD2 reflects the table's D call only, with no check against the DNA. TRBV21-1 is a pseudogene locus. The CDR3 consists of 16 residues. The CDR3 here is CAVPQGAVFVPGELFF. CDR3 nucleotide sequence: TGTGCCGTCCCTCAAGGAGCAGTTTTTGTCCCCGGGGAGCTGTTTTTT.

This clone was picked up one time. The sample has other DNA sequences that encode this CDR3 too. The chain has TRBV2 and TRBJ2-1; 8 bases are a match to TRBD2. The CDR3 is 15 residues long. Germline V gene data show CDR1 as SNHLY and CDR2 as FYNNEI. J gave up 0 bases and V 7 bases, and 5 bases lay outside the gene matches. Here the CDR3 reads CASTRSGGSYNEQFF. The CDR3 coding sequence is TGTGCCAGCACCCGAAGCGGGGGCTCCTACAATGAGCAGTTCTTC.

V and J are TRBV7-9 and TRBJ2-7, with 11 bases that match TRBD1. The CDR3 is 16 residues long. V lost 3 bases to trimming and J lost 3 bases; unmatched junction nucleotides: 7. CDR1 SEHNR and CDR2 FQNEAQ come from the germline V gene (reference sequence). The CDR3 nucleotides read TGTGCCAGCAGCTTTTCCCCCGGGACAGGGGGCTACGAGCAGTACTTC. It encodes CASSFSPGTGGYEQYF.

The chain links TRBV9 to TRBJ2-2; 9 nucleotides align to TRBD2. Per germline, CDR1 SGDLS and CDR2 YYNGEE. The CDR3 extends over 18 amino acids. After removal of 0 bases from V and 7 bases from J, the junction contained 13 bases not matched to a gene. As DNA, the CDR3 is TGTGCCAGCAGCGTAGACCCGCCTAGCGGGATAAGGGGCGGGGAGCTGTTTTTT. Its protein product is CASSVDPPSGIRGGELFF.

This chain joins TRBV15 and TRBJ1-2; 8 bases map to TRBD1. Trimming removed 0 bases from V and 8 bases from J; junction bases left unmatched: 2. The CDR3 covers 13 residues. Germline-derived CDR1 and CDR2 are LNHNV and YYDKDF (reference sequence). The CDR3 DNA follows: TGTGCCACCAGCAGAGACCAGGGGGCCGGCTACACCTTC. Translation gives CATSRDQGAGYTF.

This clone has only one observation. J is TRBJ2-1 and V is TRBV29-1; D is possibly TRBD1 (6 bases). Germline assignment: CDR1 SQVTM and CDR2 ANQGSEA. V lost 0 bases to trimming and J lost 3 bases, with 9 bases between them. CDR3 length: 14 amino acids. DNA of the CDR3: TGCAGCGTTGAAGACAGGGGAAGCTACAATGAGCAGTTCTTC. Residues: CSVEDRGSYNEQFF.

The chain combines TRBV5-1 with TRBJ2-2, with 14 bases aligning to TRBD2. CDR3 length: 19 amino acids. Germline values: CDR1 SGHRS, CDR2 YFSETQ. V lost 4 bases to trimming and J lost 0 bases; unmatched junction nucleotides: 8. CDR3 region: CASSAGLAGVSPNTGELFF. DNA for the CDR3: TGCGCCAGCAGCGCGGGACTAGCGGGAGTTTCCCCGAACACCGGGGAGCTGTTTTTT.

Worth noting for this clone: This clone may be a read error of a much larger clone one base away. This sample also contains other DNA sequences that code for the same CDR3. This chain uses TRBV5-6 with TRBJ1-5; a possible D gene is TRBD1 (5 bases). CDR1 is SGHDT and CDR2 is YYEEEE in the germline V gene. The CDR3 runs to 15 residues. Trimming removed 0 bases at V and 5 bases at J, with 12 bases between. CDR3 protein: CASSLGQGPYQPQHF. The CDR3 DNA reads TGTGCCAGCAGCTTGGGCCAGGGCCCTTATCAGCCCCAGCATTTT.